This T cell receptor (beta chain) appears in the sequencing data of a study of early T cells in non-severe SARS-CoV-2 infection. The wider study: Sequenced material consisted of bulk RNA (from unsorted whole blood), and chains were unpaired.

This clonotype appeared many times. Unique molecular identifier tags were affixed to discrete cDNA molecules. Each CDR3 protein gets one entry after TCRdb re-called the 5' RACE reads with MiXCR. The data contain some 22,000 distinct CDR3 sequences, more than 4% of them singletons. Sequencing was carried out using whole blood. The TCR sequence derives from an adult who was a healthcare worker with PCR-confirmed SARS-CoV-2 infection or an uninfected control (not recorded which).

CDR3 residues: CASSVVSGTGELFF. In DNA form, the CDR3 reads TGTGCCAGCAGCGTAGTATCAGGTACCGGGGAGCTGTTTTTT. The chain uses TRBV9 and TRBJ2-2; D uncertain. The ends were cut back, 0 bases at V and 5 bases at J, with 8 bases in the middle. The CDR3 contains 14 residues. Germline V gene sequence: CDR1 SGDLS, CDR2 YYNGEE.